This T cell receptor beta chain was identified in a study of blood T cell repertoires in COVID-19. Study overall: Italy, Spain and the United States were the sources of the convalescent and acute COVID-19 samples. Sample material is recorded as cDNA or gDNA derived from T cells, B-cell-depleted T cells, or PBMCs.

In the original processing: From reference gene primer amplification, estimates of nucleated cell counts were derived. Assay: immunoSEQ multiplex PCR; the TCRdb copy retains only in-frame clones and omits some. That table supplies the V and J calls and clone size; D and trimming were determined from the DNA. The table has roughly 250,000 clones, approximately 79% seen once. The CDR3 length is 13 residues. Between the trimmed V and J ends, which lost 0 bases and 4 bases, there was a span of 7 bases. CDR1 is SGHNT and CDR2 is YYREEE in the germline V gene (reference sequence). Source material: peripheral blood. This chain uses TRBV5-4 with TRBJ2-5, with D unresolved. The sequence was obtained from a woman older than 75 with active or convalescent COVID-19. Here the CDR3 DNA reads TGTGCCAGCAGCTTGGGTCAGATAGAGACCCAGTACTTC. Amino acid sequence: CASSLGQIETQYF.